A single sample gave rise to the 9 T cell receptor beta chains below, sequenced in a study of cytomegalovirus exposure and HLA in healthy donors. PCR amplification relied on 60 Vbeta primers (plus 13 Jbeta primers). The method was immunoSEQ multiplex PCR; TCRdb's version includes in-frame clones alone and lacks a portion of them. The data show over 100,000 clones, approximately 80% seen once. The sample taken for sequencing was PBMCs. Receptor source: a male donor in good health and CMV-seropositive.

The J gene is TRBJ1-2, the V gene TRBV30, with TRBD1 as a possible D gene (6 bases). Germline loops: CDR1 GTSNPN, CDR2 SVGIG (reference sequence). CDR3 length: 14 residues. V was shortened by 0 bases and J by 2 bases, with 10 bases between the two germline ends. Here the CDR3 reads CAWSVRTANYGYTF. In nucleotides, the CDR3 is TGTGCCTGGAGTGTACGGACAGCCAACTATGGCTACACCTTC.

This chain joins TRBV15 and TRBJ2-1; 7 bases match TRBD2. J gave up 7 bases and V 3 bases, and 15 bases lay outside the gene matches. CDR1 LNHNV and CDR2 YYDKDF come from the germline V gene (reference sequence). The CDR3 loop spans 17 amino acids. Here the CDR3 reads CATSREAPVLATNEQFF. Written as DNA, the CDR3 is TGTGCCACCAGCAGGGAGGCCCCGGTACTAGCGACGAATGAGCAGTTCTTC.

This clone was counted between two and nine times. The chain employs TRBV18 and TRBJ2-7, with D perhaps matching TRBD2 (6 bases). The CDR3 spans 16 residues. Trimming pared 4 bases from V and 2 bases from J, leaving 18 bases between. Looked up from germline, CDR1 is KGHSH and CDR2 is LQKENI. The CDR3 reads CASSQNDPGLPYEQYF. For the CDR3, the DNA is TGTGCCAGCTCACAAAACGACCCGGGACTCCCCTACGAGCAGTACTTC.

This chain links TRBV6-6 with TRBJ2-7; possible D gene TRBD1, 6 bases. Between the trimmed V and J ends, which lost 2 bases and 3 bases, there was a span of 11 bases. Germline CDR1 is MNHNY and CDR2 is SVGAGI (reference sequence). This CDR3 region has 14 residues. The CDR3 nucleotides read TGTGCCAGCAGTTACGAGGACAGTGGCTACGAGCAGTACTTC. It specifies CASSYEDSGYEQYF.

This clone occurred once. The CDR3 DNA is TGTGCCAGCAGCTTAGAGGGCGCGGGGGGGCTCGAGCAGTACTTC. Protein product: CASSLEGAGGLEQYF. J is TRBJ2-7 and V is TRBV11-2; TRBD2 matches 9 bases. CDR3 length: 15 amino acids. Germline V lookup: CDR1 SGHAT, CDR2 FQNNGV. V trimming: 0 bases; J trimming: 6 bases; junction bases outside the gene matches: 6.

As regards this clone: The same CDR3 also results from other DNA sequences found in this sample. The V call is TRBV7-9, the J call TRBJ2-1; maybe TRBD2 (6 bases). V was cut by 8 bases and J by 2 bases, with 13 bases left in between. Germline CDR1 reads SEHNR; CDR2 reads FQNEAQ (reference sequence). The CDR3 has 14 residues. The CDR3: CASSRGTTYNEQFF. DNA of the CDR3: TGTGCCAGCTCCCGCGGGACCACCTACAATGAGCAGTTCTTC.

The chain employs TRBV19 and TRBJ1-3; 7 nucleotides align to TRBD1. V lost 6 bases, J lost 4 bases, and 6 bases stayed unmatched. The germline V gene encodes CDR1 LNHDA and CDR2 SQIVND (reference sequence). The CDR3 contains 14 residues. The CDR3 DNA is TGTGCCAGTAGACCGACAGGGCAAGGAAACACCATATATTTT. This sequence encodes CASRPTGQGNTIYF.

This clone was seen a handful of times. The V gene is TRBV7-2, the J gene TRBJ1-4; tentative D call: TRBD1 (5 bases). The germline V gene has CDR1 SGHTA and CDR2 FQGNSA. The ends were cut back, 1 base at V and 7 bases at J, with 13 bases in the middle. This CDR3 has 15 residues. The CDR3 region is CASSLDGARGEKLFF. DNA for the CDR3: TGTGCCAGCAGCTTAGATGGGGCGCGAGGTGAAAAACTGTTTTTT.

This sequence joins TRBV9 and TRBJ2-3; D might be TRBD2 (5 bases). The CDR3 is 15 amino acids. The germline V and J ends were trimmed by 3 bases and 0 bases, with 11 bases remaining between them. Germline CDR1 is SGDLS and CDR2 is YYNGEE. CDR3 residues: CASSDQDSSTDTQYF. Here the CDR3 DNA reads TGTGCCAGCAGCGACCAGGACTCAAGCACAGATACGCAGTATTTT.